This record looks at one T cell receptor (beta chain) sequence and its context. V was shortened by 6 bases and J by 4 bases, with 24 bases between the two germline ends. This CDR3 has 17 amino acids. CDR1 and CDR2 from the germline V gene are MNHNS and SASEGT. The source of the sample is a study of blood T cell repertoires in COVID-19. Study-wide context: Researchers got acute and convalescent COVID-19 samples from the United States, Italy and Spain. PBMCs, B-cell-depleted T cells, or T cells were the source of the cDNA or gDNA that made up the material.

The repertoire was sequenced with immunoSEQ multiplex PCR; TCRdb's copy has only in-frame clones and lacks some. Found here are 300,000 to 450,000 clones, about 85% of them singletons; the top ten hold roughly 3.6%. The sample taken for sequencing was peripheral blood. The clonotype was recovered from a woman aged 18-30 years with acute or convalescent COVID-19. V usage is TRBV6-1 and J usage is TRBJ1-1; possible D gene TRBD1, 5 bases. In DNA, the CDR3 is TGTGCCAGCAGAGAACCGCGGGGGGGTTCGGTGGGCACTGAAGCTTTCTTT. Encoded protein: CASREPRGGSVGTEAFF.